The source of this TCR beta chain is a study of T cells in Graves' hyperthyroidism and ophthalmopathy. Whole-study findings and limits: Blood also carried most thyroid clonotypes expanded above 0.001. Ophthalmopathy and stable hyperthyroidism were separated by a 13 V-J model. Ophthalmopathy, which appeared later, was predicted by the model a median about 5.9 months before onset.

Researchers took RNA transcripts and amplified the TCR beta CDR3 regions from them. First-round RT-PCR of the TCR CDR3 relied on the HTBI primer set. A single record per CDR3 protein comes from TCRdb applying MiXCR to the multiplex PCR reads. This sample has some 490,000 distinct CDR3 sequences, with around a fifth found just once. The diagnoses drew upon clinical symptoms, serum thyroxine and TRAb, thyroid ultrasound and orbital computed tomography. CDR1 is LNHDA and CDR2 is SQIVND in the germline V gene (reference sequence). The J segment lost 5 bases and the V segment lost 5 bases, leaving 8 bases of the junction unmatched. This CDR3 contains 15 residues. Notes on this clonotype: Its specificity is unknown.

Material for sequencing was blood. This sequence joins TRBV19 and TRBJ2-1; 8 positions agree with TRBD1. This clonotype was sampled from a woman between 65 and 79 years old with Graves' ophthalmopathy. Here the CDR3 reads CASSFRDRHNNEQFF. CDR3 DNA: TGTGCCAGTAGTTTCCGGGACAGGCACAACAATGAGCAGTTCTTC.